One and the same sample provided the 24 T cell receptor beta chains below, sequenced in a study of blood T cell repertoires in COVID-19. Clones were sequenced by immunoSEQ multiplex PCR, and TCRdb holds only the in-frame ones, with some missing. The sample holds 80,000 to 95,000 clones, 81% seen once. Sample: peripheral blood. Receptors were obtained from an elderly man with COVID-19, enrolled during active disease.

Remarks on this clone: The same CDR3 arises from other DNA sequences in this sample as well. V and J are TRBV11-2 and TRBJ1-1; D gene ambiguous. The CDR3 consists of 13 residues. V dropped 1 base and J dropped 2 bases, with 5 bases sitting between them. Per the germline V gene, CDR1 is SGHAT and CDR2 is FQNNGV. The CDR3 sequence: CASSLVTNTEAFF. CDR3 nucleotide sequence: TGTGCCAGCAGCTTAGTCACAAACACTGAAGCTTTCTTT.

J is TRBJ1-2 and V is TRBV9, with D tentatively TRBD1 (6 bases). V lost 4 bases to trimming and J lost 6 bases, with 16 bases between them. CDR3 length: 14 amino acids. CDR1 is SGDLS, CDR2 YYNGEE, per germline. The CDR3 is CASSPYGGGHGYTF. CDR3 DNA sequence: TGTGCCAGCAGCCCTTACGGGGGGGGCCATGGCTACACCTTC.

This clone was seen once. V usage is TRBV11-2 and J usage is TRBJ1-3, with D unclear. CDR3 length equals 15 residues. The V end was cut by 3 bases, the J end by 1 base, with 10 bases between. Germline V gene lookup returns CDR1 SGHAT and CDR2 FQNNGV. As DNA, the CDR3 is TGTGCCAGCAGCTTCGGACGGGATTCTGGAAACACCATATATTTT. It translates to CASSFGRDSGNTIYF.

The chain couples TRBV5-1 to TRBJ2-5; 7 bases match TRBD2. The CDR3 loop spans 15 amino acids. The V gene end was trimmed by 5 bases and the J gene end by 1 base; junction bases not matched to a gene: 8. Germline CDR1 reads SGHRS; CDR2 reads YFSETQ. CDR3 residues: CASSPTSDAQETQYF. The CDR3 bases are TGCGCCAGCAGTCCAACTAGCGACGCCCAAGAGACCCAGTACTTC. The variable domain in full, with the rest retrieved from reference TRBV5-1 and TRBJ2-5, is KAGVTQTPRYLIKTRGQQVTLSCSPISGHRSVSWYQQTPGQGLQFLFEYFSETQRNKGNFPGRFSGRQFSNSRSEMNVSTLELGDSALYLCASSPTSDAQETQYFGPGTRLLVL.

The V gene is TRBV11-2, the J gene TRBJ1-6, with 8 bases identical to TRBD1. Germline CDR1 SGHAT, CDR2 FQNNGV. Germline trimming cut 6 bases from V and 8 bases from J; bases unmatched to any gene: 12. CDR3 size: 16 residues. Written as DNA, the CDR3 is TGTGCCAGCAGTAACTACAGGGGGTCTGGCGATTCACCCCTCCACTTT. It is translated as CASSNYRGSGDSPLHF.

This chain joins TRBV19 and TRBJ1-4; possible D gene TRBD1, 5 bases. The CDR3 sequence is 14 residues long. V was cut by 6 bases and J by 0 bases, with 8 bases left in between. Germline CDR1 and CDR2: LNHDA and SQIVND (reference sequence). CDR3 nucleotides: TGTGCCAGTAGGGGCAGGGCAACTAATGAAAAACTGTTTTTT. This translates into CASRGRATNEKLFF. The variable domain in full, with the rest retrieved from reference TRBV19 and TRBJ1-4, is DGGITQSPKYLFRKEGQNVTLSCEQNLNHDAMYWYRQDPGQGLRLIYYSQIVNDFQKGDIAEGYSVSREKKESFPLTVTSAQKNPTAFYLCASRGRATNEKLFFGSGTQLSVL.

The rearrangement links TRBV6-1 to TRBJ1-2; D is ambiguous. V was pared by 1 base and J by 0 bases, with 6 bases between. The CDR3 contains 14 residues. CDR1 and CDR2 (germline): MNHNS, SASEGT. The CDR3 region is CASSEGLTNYGYTF. The CDR3 nucleotides are TGTGCCAGCAGTGAAGGGCTCACTAACTATGGCTACACCTTC.

The chain links TRBV5-6 to TRBJ1-6; tentative D call: TRBD1 (6 bases). The CDR3 is 15 amino acids. V was clipped by 4 bases and J by 9 bases, with 17 bases between them. CDR1 is SGHDT, CDR2 YYEEEE, per germline. The CDR3, as DNA: TGTGCCAGCAGCAAGGTGGGGGGGCGAATTTCACCCCTCCACTTT. Translating gives CASSKVGGRISPLHF.

As DNA, the CDR3 is TGTGCCAGCAGTTTTCGGAGGGATGAAAAACTGTTTTTT. Its protein product is CASSFRRDEKLFF. J is TRBJ1-4 and V is TRBV12-3 or TRBV12-4; unclear D gene. Trimming took off 3 bases at V and 6 bases at J, with 8 bases between the two ends. The CDR3 length is 13 residues.

The rearrangement uses TRBV4-1 and TRBJ2-3; 13 positions match TRBD2. V shed 1 base, J shed 5 bases, and the junction held 9 bases outside the gene matches. The CDR3 runs to 18 residues. Germline V gene data show CDR1 as MGHRA and CDR2 as YSYEKL. CDR3 bases: TGCGCCAGCAGCCAAGGACACGGGACTAGCGGGGCGGGAGATACGCAGTATTTT. Translation: CASSQGHGTSGAGDTQYF.

This chain connects TRBV24-1 to TRBJ2-3, with D perhaps matching TRBD2 (5 bases). The CDR3 is 14 amino acids. Germline assignment: CDR1 KGHDR and CDR2 SFDVKD. V gave up 2 bases and J gave up 8 bases, with 13 bases separating them. CDR3 protein: CATSDSDLAGTQYF. The CDR3 region has the DNA TGTGCCACCAGTGATTCCGACTTGGCGGGTACGCAGTATTTT.

This CDR3 is CAWSPSGVQETQYF. Here the CDR3 DNA reads TGTGCCTGGAGTCCTAGCGGGGTCCAAGAGACCCAGTACTTC. The chain is built from TRBV30 and TRBJ2-5, with 9 bases identical to TRBD2. J was trimmed by 1 base and V by 2 bases; bases with no gene match: 2. This CDR3 spans 14 amino acids. Germline CDR1 and CDR2: GTSNPN and SVGIG (reference sequence).

The chain has TRBV4-3 and TRBJ1-6; 7 bases match TRBD1. The CDR3 totals 15 residues. In germline, CDR1 is LGHNA, CDR2 YSLEER. The V and J ends lost 1 base and 4 bases, in that order; junction bases with no gene match: 1. CDR3 nucleotides: TGCGCCAGCAGCCAAGCGGGACAGTATAATTCACCCCTCCACTTT. This sequence encodes CASSQAGQYNSPLHF.

V and J are TRBV18 and TRBJ2-7; no firm D call. The CDR3 contains 12 residues. CDR1 is KGHSH, CDR2 LQKENI, per germline. Trimming pared 2 bases from V and 6 bases from J, leaving 8 bases between. The chain's CDR3 is CASSPYKSEQYF. The CDR3 bases are TGTGCCAGCTCACCATACAAAAGCGAGCAGTACTTC.

This clone appeared once. The chain is built from TRBV25-1 and TRBJ1-1; 9 bases map to TRBD1. V lost 5 bases and J lost 0; bases outside the gene matches: 10. The CDR3 length is 17 residues. In germline, CDR1 is MGHDK, CDR2 SYGVNS. This chain's CDR3 is CASSPRTGVSVNTEAFF. CDR3 DNA: TGTGCCAGCAGTCCAAGGACAGGGGTTTCAGTGAACACTGAAGCTTTCTTT.

This chain uses TRBV28 with TRBJ1-3; 8 positions match TRBD1. The CDR3 is made up of 15 amino acids. Trimming at V came to 6 bases and at J to 4 bases, leaving 8 bases not matched to a gene. The germline gives CDR1 MDHEN, CDR2 SYDVKM. The CDR3 DNA follows: TGTGCCAGCAGGACCCCCGGGACAGGCGGAAACACCATATATTTT. The encoded protein is CASRTPGTGGNTIYF.

The chain couples TRBV14 to TRBJ2-7; a possible D gene is TRBD2 (5 bases). This CDR3 spans 11 amino acids. V lost 4 bases and J 6 bases, leaving 7 bases between the germline ends. The germline V gene has CDR1 SGHDN and CDR2 FVKESK. CDR3 sequence reads: CASSPGSEQYF. The CDR3 bases are TGTGCCAGCAGCCCGGGATCCGAGCAGTACTTC.

The rearrangement uses TRBV7-3 and TRBJ2-2; D gene unclear. V was shortened by 1 base and J by 2 bases, with 11 bases between the two germline ends. The V gene's germline CDR1 is SGHTA and CDR2 FQGTGA. The CDR3 runs 16 residues. The chain's CDR3 is CASSLNPGRNTGELFF. CDR3 bases: TGTGCCAGCAGCTTAAATCCAGGCAGAAACACCGGGGAGCTGTTTTTT.

The chain couples TRBV7-2 to TRBJ2-7, with 7 bases lining up with TRBD2. This CDR3 has 15 residues. Germline CDR1 reads SGHTA; CDR2 reads FQGNSA. Trimming cost V 0 bases and J 6 bases; bases outside gene matches: 8. CDR3 amino acids: CASSLARGRLSEQYF. For the CDR3, the DNA is TGTGCCAGCAGCTTAGCGCGGGGGAGGTTGTCCGAGCAGTACTTC.

The chain employs TRBV11-1 and TRBJ2-5; unclear D gene. This CDR3 is 14 amino acids long. V lost 2 bases and J lost 1, with 8 bases in between. Per germline, CDR1 SGHAT and CDR2 FQDESV (reference sequence). This chain's CDR3 is CASSLWAAQETQYF. In DNA, the CDR3 is TGTGCCAGCAGCTTATGGGCAGCCCAAGAGACCCAGTACTTC.

The V and J genes are TRBV15 and TRBJ1-2, with D possibly matching TRBD1 (6 bases). V was pared by 0 bases and J by 6 bases, with 17 bases between. The germline V gene encodes CDR1 LNHNV and CDR2 YYDKDF (reference sequence). The CDR3 runs to 16 residues. CDR3 sequence (DNA): TGTGCCACCAGCAGAGATTGGGCAGGGGTATCTAATGGCTACACCTTC. Protein: CATSRDWAGVSNGYTF.

The rearrangement links TRBV19 to TRBJ2-5, with TRBD2 matching 11 bases. Germline V gene data show CDR1 as LNHDA and CDR2 as SQIVND (reference sequence). V shed 5 bases and J 4 bases; nucleotides not matched to a gene: 3. There are 14 residues in the CDR3. The CDR3 loop is CASSRGTSGETQYF. CDR3 in DNA: TGTGCCAGTAGTCGGGGGACTAGCGGAGAGACCCAGTACTTC.

The chain recombines TRBV11-2 with TRBJ2-7, with unresolved D. The V and J ends lost 1 base and 3 bases respectively, with 7 bases between them. The germline V gene has CDR1 SGHAT and CDR2 FQNNGV. The CDR3 length is 13 residues. The DNA of the CDR3 is TGTGCCAGCAGCTTAGGCGGTAACTACGAGCAGTACTTC. This gives the protein CASSLGGNYEQYF.

The CDR3 spells CASSQLAEQFF. CDR3 sequence (DNA): TGCGCCAGCAGCCAACTAGCGGAGCAGTTCTTC. This chain joins TRBV4-1 and TRBJ2-1; TRBD2 might be the D (6 bases). The CDR3 has 11 amino acids. V lost 2 bases to trimming and J lost 10 bases, with 6 bases between them. Germline CDR1 and CDR2: MGHRA and YSYEKL.